This TCR beta chain was documented in a study of Graves' ophthalmopathy and Graves' hyperthyroidism. Turning to the study itself: Hyperthyroidism qualified as stable when ophthalmopathy did not develop within 18 months of follow-up.

A word on this clonotype: A clone one base away is much larger, so this may be a read error.

Germline V CDR1 and CDR2: SQVTM, ANQGSEA. V was clipped by 6 bases and J by 4 bases, with 10 bases between them. There are 11 residues in the CDR3. Only newly diagnosed hyperthyroidism patients aged 18 to 65, with under 2 months' duration, were enrolled. As diagnostic evidence, clinical symptoms, serum thyroxine, TRAb, thyroid ultrasound and orbital computed tomography were relied upon. Amplified TCR beta CDR3 regions were obtained using RNA transcripts as template. Investigators did first-round RT-PCR with HTBI primers, then second-round multiplex PCR. One entry per CDR3 protein results from TCRdb running MiXCR on the multiplex PCR reads. The sample shows over a million distinct CDR3 sequences, 35% to 45% of them seen only once.

The receptor comes from an adult man with Graves' hyperthyroidism. This sequence joins TRBV29-1 and TRBJ2-7; no definite D call. Sample: peripheral blood or thyroid tissue (not recorded which). CDR3 sequence: CSVQIGYEQYF. The CDR3 DNA sequence: TGCAGCGTCCAGATCGGGTACGAGCAGTACTTC.